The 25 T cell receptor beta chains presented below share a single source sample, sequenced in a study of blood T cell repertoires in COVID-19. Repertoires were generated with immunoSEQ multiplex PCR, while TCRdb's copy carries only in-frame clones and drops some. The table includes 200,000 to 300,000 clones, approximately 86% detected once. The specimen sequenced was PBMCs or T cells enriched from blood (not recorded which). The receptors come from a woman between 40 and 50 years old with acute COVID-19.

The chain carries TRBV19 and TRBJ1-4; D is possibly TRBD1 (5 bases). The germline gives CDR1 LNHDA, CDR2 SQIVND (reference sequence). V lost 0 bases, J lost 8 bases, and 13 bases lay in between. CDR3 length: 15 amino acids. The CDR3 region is CASSIDSGHGEKLFF. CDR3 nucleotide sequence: TGTGCCAGTAGTATAGATTCAGGGCACGGCGAAAAACTGTTTTTT.

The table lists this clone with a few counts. CDR3 sequence reads: CATSASPRLAGGTDTQYF. DNA for the CDR3: TGTGCCACCAGTGCCTCACCACGACTAGCGGGGGGCACAGATACGCAGTATTTT. This rearrangement joins TRBV24-1 to TRBJ2-3; 12 bases are a match to TRBD2. Unmatched junction bases numbered 9, after V lost 5 bases and J lost 1 base. Germline-derived CDR1 and CDR2 are KGHDR and SFDVKD. The CDR3 has 18 amino acids.

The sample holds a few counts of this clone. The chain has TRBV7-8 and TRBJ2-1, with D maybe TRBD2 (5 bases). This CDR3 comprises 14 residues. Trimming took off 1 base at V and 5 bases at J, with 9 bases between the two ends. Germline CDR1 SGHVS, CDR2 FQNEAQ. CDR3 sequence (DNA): TGTGCCAGCAGCTTAGAAGCGGCTCACAATGAGCAGTTCTTC. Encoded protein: CASSLEAAHNEQFF. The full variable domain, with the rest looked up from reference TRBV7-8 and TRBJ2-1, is GAGVSQSPRYKVAKRGQDVALRCDPISGHVSLFWYQQALGQGPEFLTYFQNEAQLDKSGLPSDRFFAERPEGSVSTLKIQRTQQEDSAVYLCASSLEAAHNEQFFGPGTRLTVL.

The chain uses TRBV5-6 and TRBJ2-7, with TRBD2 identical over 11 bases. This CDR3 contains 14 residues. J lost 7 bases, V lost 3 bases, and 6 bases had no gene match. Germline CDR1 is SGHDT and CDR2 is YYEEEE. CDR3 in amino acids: CASSSLAGVSEQYF. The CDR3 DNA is TGTGCCAGCAGCTCACTAGCGGGAGTTTCGGAGCAGTACTTC.

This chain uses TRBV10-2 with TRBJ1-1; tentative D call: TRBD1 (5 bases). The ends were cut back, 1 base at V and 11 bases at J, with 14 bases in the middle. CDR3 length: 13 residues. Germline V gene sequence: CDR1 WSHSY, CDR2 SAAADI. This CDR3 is CASSELGGVWAFF. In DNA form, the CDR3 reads TGCGCCAGCAGTGAGTTGGGGGGGGTATGGGCTTTCTTT.

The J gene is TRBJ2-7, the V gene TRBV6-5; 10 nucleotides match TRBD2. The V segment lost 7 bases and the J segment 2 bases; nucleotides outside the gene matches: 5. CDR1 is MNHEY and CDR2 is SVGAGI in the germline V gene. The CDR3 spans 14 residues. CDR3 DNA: TGTGCCAGCACCCTAAGCGGGAGGGCCTACGAGCAGTACTTC. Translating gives CASTLSGRAYEQYF.

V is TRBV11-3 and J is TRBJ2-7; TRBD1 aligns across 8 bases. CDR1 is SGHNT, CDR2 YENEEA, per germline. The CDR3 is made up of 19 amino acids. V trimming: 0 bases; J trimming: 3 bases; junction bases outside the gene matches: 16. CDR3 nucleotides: TGTGCCAGCAGCTTAGATATACCGGGGACAGGCACTTTTTTCTACGAGCAGTACTTC. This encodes CASSLDIPGTGTFFYEQYF.

The CDR3 DNA reads TGTGCCAGTAGTAGGGGACAGGGTTCCTATGGCTACACCTTC. Its translation: CASSRGQGSYGYTF. The rearrangement joins TRBV19 to TRBJ1-2; 9 bases are a match to TRBD1. The V gene's germline CDR1 is LNHDA and CDR2 SQIVND (reference sequence). With V trimmed by 4 bases and J by 4 bases, 4 bases remained unmatched. This CDR3 is 14 amino acids long.

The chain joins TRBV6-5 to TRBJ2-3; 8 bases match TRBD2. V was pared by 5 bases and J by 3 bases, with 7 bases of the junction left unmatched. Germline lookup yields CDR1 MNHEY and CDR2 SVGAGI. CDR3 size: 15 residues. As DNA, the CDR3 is TGTGCCAGCAGTATATCGGGACTAGAGACAGATACGCAGTATTTT. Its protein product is CASSISGLETDTQYF.

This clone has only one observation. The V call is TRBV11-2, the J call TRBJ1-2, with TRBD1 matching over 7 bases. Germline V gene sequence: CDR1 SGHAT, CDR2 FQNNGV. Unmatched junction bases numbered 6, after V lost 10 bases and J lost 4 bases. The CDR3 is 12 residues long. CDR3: CAIQTGSYGYTF. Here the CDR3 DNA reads TGTGCCATCCAGACAGGGAGCTATGGCTACACCTTC.

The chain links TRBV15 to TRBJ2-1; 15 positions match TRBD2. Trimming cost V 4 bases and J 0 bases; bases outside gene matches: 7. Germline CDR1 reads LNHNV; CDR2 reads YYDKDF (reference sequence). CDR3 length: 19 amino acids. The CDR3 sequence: CATSKPGTSGGLSYNEQFF. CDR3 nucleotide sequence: TGTGCCACCAGCAAACCCGGGACTAGCGGGGGGCTCTCCTACAATGAGCAGTTCTTC.

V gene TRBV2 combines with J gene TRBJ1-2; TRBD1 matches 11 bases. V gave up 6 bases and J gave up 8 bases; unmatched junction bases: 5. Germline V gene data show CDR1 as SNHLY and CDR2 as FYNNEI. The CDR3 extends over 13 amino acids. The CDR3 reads CASRGQGARGYTF. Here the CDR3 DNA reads TGTGCCAGCAGAGGACAGGGGGCGCGGGGCTACACCTTC.

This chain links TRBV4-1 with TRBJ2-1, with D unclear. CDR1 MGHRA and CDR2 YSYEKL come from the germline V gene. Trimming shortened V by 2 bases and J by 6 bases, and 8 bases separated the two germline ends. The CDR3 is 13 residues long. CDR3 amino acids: CASSQMSRNEQFF. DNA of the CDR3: TGCGCCAGCAGCCAAATGTCCCGCAATGAGCAGTTCTTC.

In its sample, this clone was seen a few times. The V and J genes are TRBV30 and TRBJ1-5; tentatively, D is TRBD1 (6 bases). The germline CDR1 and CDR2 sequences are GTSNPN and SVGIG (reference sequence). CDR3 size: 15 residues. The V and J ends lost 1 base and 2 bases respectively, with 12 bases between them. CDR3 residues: CAWSGGGMGNQPQHF. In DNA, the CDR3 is TGTGCCTGGAGTGGAGGGGGTATGGGCAATCAGCCCCAGCATTTT.

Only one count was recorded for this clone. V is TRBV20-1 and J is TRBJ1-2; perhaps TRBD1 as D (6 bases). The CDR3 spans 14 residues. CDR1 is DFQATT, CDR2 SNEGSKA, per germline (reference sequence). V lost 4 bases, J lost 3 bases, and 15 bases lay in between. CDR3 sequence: CSANDQGWDYGYTF. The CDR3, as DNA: TGCAGTGCTAATGACCAGGGGTGGGACTATGGCTACACCTTC.

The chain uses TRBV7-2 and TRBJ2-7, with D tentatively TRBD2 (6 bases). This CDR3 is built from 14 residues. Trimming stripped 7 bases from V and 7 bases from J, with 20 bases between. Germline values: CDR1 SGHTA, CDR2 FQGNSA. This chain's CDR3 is CASNRRDLGGEQYF. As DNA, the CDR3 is TGTGCCAGCAACCGCCGGGACCTTGGAGGGGAGCAGTACTTC.

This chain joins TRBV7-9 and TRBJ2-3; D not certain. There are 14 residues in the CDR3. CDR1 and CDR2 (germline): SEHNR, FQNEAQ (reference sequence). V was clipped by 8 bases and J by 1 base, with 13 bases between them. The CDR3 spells CASANVRGTDTQYF. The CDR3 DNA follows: TGTGCCAGCGCTAACGTTCGGGGCACAGATACGCAGTATTTT.

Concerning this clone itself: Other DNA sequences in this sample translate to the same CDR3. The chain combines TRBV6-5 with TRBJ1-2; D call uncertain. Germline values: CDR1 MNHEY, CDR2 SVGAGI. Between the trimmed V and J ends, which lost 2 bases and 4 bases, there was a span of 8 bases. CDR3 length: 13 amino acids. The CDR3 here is CASSYGGAYGYTF. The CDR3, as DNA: TGTGCCAGCAGTTACGGAGGAGCCTATGGCTACACCTTC.

The CDR3 DNA is TGTGCCACCAGCCGAGCGGGAGCCTCAGATACGCAGTATTTT. Translated, it gives CATSRAGASDTQYF. The chain carries TRBV15 and TRBJ2-3; 8 nucleotides match TRBD2. Trimming took 5 bases from V and 4 from J; bases not matched to a gene: 5. CDR1 and CDR2 from the germline V gene are LNHNV and YYDKDF (reference sequence). The CDR3 totals 14 residues.

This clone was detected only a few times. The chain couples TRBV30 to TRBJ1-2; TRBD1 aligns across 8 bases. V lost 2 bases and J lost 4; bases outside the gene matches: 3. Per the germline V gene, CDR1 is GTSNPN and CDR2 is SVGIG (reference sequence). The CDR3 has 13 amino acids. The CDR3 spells CAWSRDRPYGYTF. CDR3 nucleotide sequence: TGTGCCTGGAGTCGGGACAGGCCCTATGGCTACACCTTC. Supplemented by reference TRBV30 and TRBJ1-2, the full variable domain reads SQTIHQWPATLVQPVGSPLSLECTVEGTSNPNLYWYRQAAGRGLQLLFYSVGIGQISSEVPQNLSASRPQDRQFILSSKKLLLSDSGFYLCAWSRDRPYGYTFGSGTRLTVV.

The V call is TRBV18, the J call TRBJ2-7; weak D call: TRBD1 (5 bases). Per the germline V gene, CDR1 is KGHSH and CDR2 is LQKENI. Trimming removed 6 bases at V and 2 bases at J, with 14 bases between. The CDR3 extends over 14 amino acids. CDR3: CASSPRQKPYEQYF. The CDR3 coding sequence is TGTGCCAGCTCGCCTCGACAGAAGCCCTACGAGCAGTACTTC.

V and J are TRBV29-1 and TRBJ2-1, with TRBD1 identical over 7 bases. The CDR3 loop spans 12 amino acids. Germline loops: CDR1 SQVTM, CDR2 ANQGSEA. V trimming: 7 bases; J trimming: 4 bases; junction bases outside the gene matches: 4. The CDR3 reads CSASGQYNEQFF. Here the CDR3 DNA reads TGCAGCGCCTCGGGACAGTACAATGAGCAGTTCTTC.

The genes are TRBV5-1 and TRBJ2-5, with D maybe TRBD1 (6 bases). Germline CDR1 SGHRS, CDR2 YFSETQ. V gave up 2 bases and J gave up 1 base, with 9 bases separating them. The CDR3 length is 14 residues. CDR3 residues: CASSLQGFQETQYF. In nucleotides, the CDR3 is TGCGCCAGCAGCTTACAGGGTTTCCAAGAGACCCAGTACTTC.

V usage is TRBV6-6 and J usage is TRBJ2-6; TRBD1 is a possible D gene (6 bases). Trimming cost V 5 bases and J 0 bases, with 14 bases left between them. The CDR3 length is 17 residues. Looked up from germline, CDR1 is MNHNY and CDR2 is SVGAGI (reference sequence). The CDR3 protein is CASSPTGLSSGANVLTF. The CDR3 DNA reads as TGTGCCAGCAGTCCGACAGGACTGAGCTCTGGGGCCAACGTCCTGACTTTC.

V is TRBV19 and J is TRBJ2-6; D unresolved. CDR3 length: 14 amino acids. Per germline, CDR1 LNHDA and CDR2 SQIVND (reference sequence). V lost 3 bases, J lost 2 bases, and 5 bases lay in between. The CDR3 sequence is CASSITAGANVLTF. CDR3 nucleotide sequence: TGTGCCAGTAGTATCACAGCTGGGGCCAACGTCCTGACTTTC.